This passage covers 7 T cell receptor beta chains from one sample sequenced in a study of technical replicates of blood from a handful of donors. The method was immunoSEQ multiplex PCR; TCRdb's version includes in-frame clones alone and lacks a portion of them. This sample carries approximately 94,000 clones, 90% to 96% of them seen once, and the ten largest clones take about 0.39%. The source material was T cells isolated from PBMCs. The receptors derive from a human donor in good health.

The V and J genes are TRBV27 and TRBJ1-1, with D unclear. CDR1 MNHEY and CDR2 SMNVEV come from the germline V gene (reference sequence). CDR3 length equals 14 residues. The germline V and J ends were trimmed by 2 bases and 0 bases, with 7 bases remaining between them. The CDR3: CASSLAVMNTEAFF. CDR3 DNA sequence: TGTGCCAGCAGTTTAGCAGTCATGAACACTGAAGCTTTCTTT.

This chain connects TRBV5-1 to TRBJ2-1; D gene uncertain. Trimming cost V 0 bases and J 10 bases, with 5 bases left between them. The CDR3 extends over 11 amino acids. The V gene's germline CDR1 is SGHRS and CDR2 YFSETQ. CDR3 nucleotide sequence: TGCGCCAGCAGCTTGGCGGAGGAGCAGTTCTTC. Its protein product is CASSLAEEQFF.

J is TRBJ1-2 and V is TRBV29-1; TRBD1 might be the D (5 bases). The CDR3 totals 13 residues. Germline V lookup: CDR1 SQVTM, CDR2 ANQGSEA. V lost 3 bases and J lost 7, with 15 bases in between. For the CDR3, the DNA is TGCAGCGTTGAGGGACTCAGGGCGGGTGGCTACACCTTC. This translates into CSVEGLRAGGYTF. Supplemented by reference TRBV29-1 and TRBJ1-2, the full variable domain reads SAVISQKPSRDICQRGTSLTIQCQVDSQVTMMFWYRQQPGQSLTLIATANQGSEATYESGFVIDKFPISRPNLTFSTLTVSNMSPEDSSIYLCSVEGLRAGGYTFGSGTRLTVV.

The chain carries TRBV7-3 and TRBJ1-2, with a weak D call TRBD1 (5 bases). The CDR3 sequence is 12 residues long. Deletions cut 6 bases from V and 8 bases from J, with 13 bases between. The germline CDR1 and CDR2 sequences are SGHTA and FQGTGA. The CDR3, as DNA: TGTGCCAGCAGTGTTCAGGGTGTCGGCTACACCTTC. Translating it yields CASSVQGVGYTF.

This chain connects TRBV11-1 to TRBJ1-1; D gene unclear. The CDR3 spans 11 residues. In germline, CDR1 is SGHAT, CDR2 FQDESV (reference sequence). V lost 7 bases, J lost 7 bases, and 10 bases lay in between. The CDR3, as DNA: TGTGCCAGCACCGATGGAGATGAAGCTTTCTTT. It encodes CASTDGDEAFF.

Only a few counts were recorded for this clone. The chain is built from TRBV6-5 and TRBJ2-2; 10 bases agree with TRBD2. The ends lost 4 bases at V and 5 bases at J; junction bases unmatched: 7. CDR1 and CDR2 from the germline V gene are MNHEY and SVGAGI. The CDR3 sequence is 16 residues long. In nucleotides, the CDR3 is TGTGCCAGCAGTTGGGGATTAGCGGGAGGAACCGGGGAGCTGTTTTTT. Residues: CASSWGLAGGTGELFF.

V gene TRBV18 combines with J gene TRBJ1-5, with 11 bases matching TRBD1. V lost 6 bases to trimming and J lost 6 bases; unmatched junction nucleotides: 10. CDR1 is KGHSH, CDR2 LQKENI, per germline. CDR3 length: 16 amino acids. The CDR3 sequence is CASSRVGQGAGQPQHF. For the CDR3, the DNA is TGTGCCAGCTCCCGGGTAGGACAGGGGGCTGGTCAGCCCCAGCATTTT.